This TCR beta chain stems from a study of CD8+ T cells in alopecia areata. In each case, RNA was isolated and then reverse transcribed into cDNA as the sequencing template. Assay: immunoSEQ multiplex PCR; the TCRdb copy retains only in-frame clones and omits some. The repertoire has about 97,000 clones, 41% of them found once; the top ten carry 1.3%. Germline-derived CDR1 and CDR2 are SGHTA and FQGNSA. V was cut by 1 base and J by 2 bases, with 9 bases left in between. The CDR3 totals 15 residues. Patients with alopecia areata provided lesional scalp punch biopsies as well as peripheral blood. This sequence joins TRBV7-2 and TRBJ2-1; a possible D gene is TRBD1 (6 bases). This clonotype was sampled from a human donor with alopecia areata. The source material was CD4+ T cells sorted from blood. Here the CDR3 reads CASSLDRAAYNEQFF. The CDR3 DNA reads TGTGCCAGCAGCTTAGACAGGGCTGCCTACAATGAGCAGTTCTTC.